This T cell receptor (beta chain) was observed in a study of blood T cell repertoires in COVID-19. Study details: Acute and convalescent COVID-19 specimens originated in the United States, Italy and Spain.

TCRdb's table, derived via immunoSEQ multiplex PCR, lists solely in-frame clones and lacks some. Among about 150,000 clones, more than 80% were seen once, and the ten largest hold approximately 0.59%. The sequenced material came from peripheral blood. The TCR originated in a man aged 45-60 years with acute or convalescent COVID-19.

In DNA, the CDR3 is TGTGCCAGTAGTAAACAAGAGAACCGGGACAGGGGACGAGGCTACACCTTC. Amino acid sequence: CASSKQENRDRGRGYTF. This chain connects TRBV19 to TRBJ1-2; 10 nucleotides line up with TRBD1. The V segment lost 4 bases and the J segment 8 bases; nucleotides outside the gene matches: 16. Germline CDR1 LNHDA, CDR2 SQIVND (reference sequence). This CDR3 comprises 17 residues. The complete variable domain, with remaining parts taken from reference TRBV19 and TRBJ1-2, reads DGGITQSPKYLFRKEGQNVTLSCEQNLNHDAMYWYRQDPGQGLRLIYYSQIVNDFQKGDIAEGYSVSREKKESFPLTVTSAQKNPTAFYLCASSKQENRDRGRGYTFGSGTRLTVV.